This T cell receptor (beta chain) was captured in a study of human T cells and chemical hapten exposure. Study summary: Across its roughly 24 weeks, the study gave patients weekly diphenylcyclopropenone doses to the scalp. Alopecia areata, totalis or universalis affected patients who were mostly female.

The study used a library that attached unique molecular identifiers to individual cDNA molecules. TCRdb re-called the RACE reads with MiXCR, one entry per CDR3 protein. The sample holds roughly 81,000 distinct CDR3 sequences, 7.5% to 9.5% seen once. Described time point: pre-sensitization, week 0. Treatment given: therapeutic diphenylcyclopropenone sensitization with weekly scalp DPC. This clonotype showed up just a few times. What it binds is not known. The CDR3 is 13 residues long. V was trimmed by 0 bases and J by 6 bases, leaving 9 bases between them. Whole-study findings and limits: Once DPC sensitization occurred, TCRs above 1 in 1000 frequency showed no change.

V is TRBV12-3 or TRBV12-4 and J is TRBJ2-7, with D maybe TRBD2 (5 bases). The sample was whole blood, taken in connection with sensitization to the hapten diphenylcyclopropenone (DPC). The receptor comes from a man aged 35-49 years with alopecia areata. Some clones in this sample may be carry-over from other donors' samples. In DNA form, the CDR3 reads TGTGCCAGCAGTTTAGCTGAGGGTGGCGAGCAGTACTTC. Translated, it gives CASSLAEGGEQYF.